This TCR beta chain was profiled in a study of T cell responses to AZD1222 COVID-19 vaccine. A remark on this clone: Its antigen remains unidentified.

Method: immunoSEQ multiplex PCR; TCRdb's copy keeps in-frame clones and lacks some. The sample includes about 120,000 clones, roughly four fifths of them seen just once. V gave up 3 bases and J gave up 2 bases, with 8 bases separating them. The CDR3 consists of 14 residues. Germline V gene data show CDR1 as SNHLY and CDR2 as FYNNEI. The study's findings and limits: Females outnumbered males among donors, who were mostly white British; clonal diversity was possibly underestimated. Across spike, vaccine-associated CD4 TCRs were found, dominant at 160-218 and 743-854.

The receptor comes from an adult in good health. Sample: peripheral blood, taken on day 0 of AZD1222 vaccination. The chain links TRBV2 to TRBJ2-1; no reliable D call. CDR3: CASSEVTTYNEQFF. Written as DNA, the CDR3 is TGTGCCAGCAGTGAGGTGACAACCTACAATGAGCAGTTCTTC.